Below are 26 T cell receptor beta chains sequenced from a single sample in a study of cytomegalovirus exposure and HLA in healthy donors. The PCR made use of 60 Vbeta and 13 Jbeta primers. Only in-frame clones appear in the TCRdb table, and some are missing; sequencing was by immunoSEQ multiplex PCR. The data contain a few hundred thousand clones, approximately 84% of them singletons. Sequencing was done on a sample of PBMCs. These receptor sequences come from a woman aged 40 to 50 in good health and CMV-seronegative.

This chain joins TRBV7-3 and TRBJ2-1; 10 bases line up with TRBD2. The germline V gene has CDR1 SGHTA and CDR2 FQGTGA. The CDR3 extends over 15 amino acids. Unmatched junction bases numbered 4, after V lost 4 bases and J lost 4 bases. CDR3 in DNA: TGTGCCAGCAGCTACAGCGGGGGGGCATACAATGAGCAGTTCTTC. Amino acids: CASSYSGGAYNEQFF. The variable domain in full, completed from reference TRBV7-3 and TRBJ2-1, reads GAGVSQTPSNKVTEKGKYVELRCDPISGHTALYWYRQSLGQGPEFLIYFQGTGAADDSGLPNDRFFAVRPEGSVSTLKIQRTERGDSAVYLCASSYSGGAYNEQFFGPGTRLTVL.

V usage is TRBV19 and J usage is TRBJ2-2; 8 positions agree with TRBD1. V gave up 3 bases and J gave up 5 bases; unmatched junction bases: 8. The V gene's germline CDR1 is LNHDA and CDR2 SQIVND (reference sequence). The CDR3 contains 16 residues. CDR3 sequence reads: CASSMPGGSGTGELFF. The CDR3 DNA follows: TGTGCCAGTAGTATGCCAGGGGGCTCAGGAACCGGGGAGCTGTTTTTT.

This clone was seen once. The V gene is TRBV2, the J gene TRBJ2-6, with a weak D call TRBD2 (6 bases). The CDR3 length is 14 residues. The V gene's germline CDR1 is SNHLY and CDR2 FYNNEI. V was pared by 8 bases and J by 1 base, with 9 bases between. The DNA of the CDR3 is TGTGCCAGCCTGCGGGATTCTGGGGCCAACGTCCTGACTTTC. This codes for CASLRDSGANVLTF. Filled out from reference TRBV2 and TRBJ2-6, the complete variable domain reads EPEVTQTPSHQVTQMGQEVILRCVPISNHLYFYWYRQILGQKVEFLVSFYNNEISEKSEIFDDQFSVERPDGSNFTLKIRSTKLEDSAMYFCASLRDSGANVLTFGAGSRLTVL.

The chain carries TRBV6-6 and TRBJ1-2, with 8 bases matching TRBD1. V shed 7 bases and J 2 bases; nucleotides not matched to a gene: 6. The V gene's germline CDR1 is MNHNY and CDR2 SVGAGI (reference sequence). The CDR3 extends over 14 amino acids. This CDR3 reads CASNQDRANYGYTF. The CDR3, as DNA: TGTGCCAGCAACCAGGACAGGGCGAACTATGGCTACACCTTC.

In its sample, this clone was seen a few times. This chain links TRBV14 with TRBJ2-7; 7 positions match TRBD1. The germline V gene has CDR1 SGHDN and CDR2 FVKESK. J lost 1 base, V lost 3 bases, and 6 bases had no gene match. This CDR3 spans 15 amino acids. Here the CDR3 DNA reads TGTGCCAGCAGCCACGACAGGGCGCAATCCTACGAGCAGTACTTC. This translates into CASSHDRAQSYEQYF.

This chain joins TRBV7-9 and TRBJ2-3; weak D call: TRBD2 (6 bases). The CDR3 contains 13 residues. V gave up 0 bases and J gave up 6 bases, with 7 bases separating them. CDR1 is SEHNR, CDR2 FQNEAQ, per germline (reference sequence). In nucleotides, the CDR3 is TGTGCCAGCAGCTTAGCGGAGGGGGATACGCAGTATTTT. Translation gives CASSLAEGDTQYF.

The rearrangement links TRBV6-1 to TRBJ2-5, with TRBD2 as a possible D gene (6 bases). Germline loops: CDR1 MNHNS, CDR2 SASEGT. This CDR3 comprises 13 residues. V was clipped by 2 bases and J by 11 bases, with 15 bases between them. CDR3 in amino acids: CASSERVAREQYF. The CDR3, as DNA: TGTGCCAGCAGTGAAAGGGTAGCTCGGGAGCAGTACTTC.

V and J are TRBV5-1 and TRBJ2-1; 9 bases map to TRBD2. The V gene's germline CDR1 is SGHRS and CDR2 YFSETQ. CDR3 length: 16 amino acids. Germline trimming cut 4 bases from V and 5 bases from J; bases unmatched to any gene: 10. The CDR3 sequence is CASSIDGASGNNEQFF. The CDR3 DNA sequence: TGCGCCAGCAGCATAGACGGGGCTAGCGGGAACAATGAGCAGTTCTTC.

This clone appeared once. The J gene is TRBJ1-6, the V gene TRBV7-3; unclear D gene. The CDR3 loop spans 15 amino acids. V was trimmed by 3 bases and J by 7 bases, leaving 13 bases between them. Germline V lookup: CDR1 SGHTA, CDR2 FQGTGA. CDR3 loop: CASSLEIRGNSPLHF. The CDR3 nucleotides are TGTGCCAGCAGCTTGGAGATCCGGGGAAATTCACCCCTCCACTTT.

J is TRBJ1-1 and V is TRBV9; maybe TRBD1 (5 bases). In germline, CDR1 is SGDLS, CDR2 YYNGEE. The CDR3 runs 15 residues. Trimming left V 0 bases short and J 1 base short, with 10 bases between. This CDR3 reads CASSVEEGWNTEAFF. The CDR3 region has the DNA TGTGCCAGCAGCGTAGAGGAGGGGTGGAACACTGAAGCTTTCTTT. Combining the CDR3 with reference TRBV9 and TRBJ1-1 gives the whole variable domain DSGVTQTPKHLITATGQRVTLRCSPRSGDLSVYWYQQSLDQGLQFLIQYYNGEERAKGNILERFSAQQFPDLHSELNLSSLELGDSALYFCASSVEEGWNTEAFFGQGTRLTVV.

This chain connects TRBV7-8 to TRBJ2-7; a possible D gene is TRBD1 (6 bases). Trimming cost V 3 bases and J 3 bases, with 15 bases left between them. The CDR3 is 15 residues long. CDR1 SGHVS and CDR2 FQNEAQ come from the germline V gene. The CDR3 is CASSLSETGHYEQYF. The CDR3, as DNA: TGTGCCAGCAGCTTGAGCGAGACAGGCCACTACGAGCAGTACTTC.

The chain couples TRBV5-1 to TRBJ2-1; tentative D call: TRBD1 (6 bases). Germline values: CDR1 SGHRS, CDR2 YFSETQ. The CDR3 extends over 14 amino acids. Trimming took off 1 base at V and 8 bases at J, with 13 bases between the two ends. The CDR3 DNA reads as TGCGCCAGCAGCTTGTTAGGCAGGGGCGATGAGCAGTTCTTC. It encodes CASSLLGRGDEQFF.

The chain employs TRBV7-9 and TRBJ2-7, with TRBD2 identical over 8 bases. This CDR3 is 15 amino acids long. Unmatched junction bases numbered 3, after V lost 2 bases and J lost 0 bases. CDR1 is SEHNR and CDR2 is FQNEAQ in the germline V gene (reference sequence). The CDR3 reads CASSLRGGPSYEQYF. The CDR3, as DNA: TGTGCCAGCAGCTTACGGGGGGGGCCCTCCTACGAGCAGTACTTC.

This chain joins TRBV18 and TRBJ1-4; 11 bases fit TRBD1. With 5 bases clipped from V and 7 bases from J, the junction kept 0 bases outside the gene matches. The CDR3 contains 13 residues. Germline V CDR1 and CDR2: KGHSH, LQKENI. The CDR3, as DNA: TGTGCCAGCTCAGGACAGGGGGCTGAAAAACTGTTTTTT. This translates into CASSGQGAEKLFF.

The chain links TRBV2 to TRBJ1-6; 8 bases agree with TRBD1. V was pared by 7 bases and J by 10 bases, with 12 bases of the junction left unmatched. Germline V lookup: CDR1 SNHLY, CDR2 FYNNEI. The CDR3 is 15 residues long. The CDR3 sequence: CASKRGDRSGSPLHF. In DNA form, the CDR3 reads TGTGCCAGCAAGAGGGGGGACAGGTCGGGATCACCCCTCCACTTT.

This chain connects TRBV5-1 to TRBJ2-5; 9 bases agree with TRBD1. Judging by the DNA end, TRBJ2-7 fits better; the J call may be wrong. Germline V CDR1 and CDR2: SGHRS, YFSETQ. The CDR3 runs 15 residues. The CDR3 region has the DNA TGCGCCAGCAGTAAAGAGGGGACAGGGAACTACGAGCAGTACTTC. Protein sequence: CASSKEGTGNYEQYF.

Only a few counts were recorded for this clone. The chain employs TRBV4-2 and TRBJ1-1, with 7 bases matching TRBD1. Unmatched junction bases numbered 3, after V lost 3 bases and J lost 5 bases. Germline loops: CDR1 LGHNA, CDR2 YNFKEQ. The length of the CDR3 is 13 residues. The CDR3 bases are TGTGCCAGCAGCCAGGGCAGGGGGACTGAAGCTTTCTTT. It translates to CASSQGRGTEAFF.

CDR3 sequence: CASSPFRPAGGTDTQYF. The CDR3 DNA reads TGTGCCAGCAGCCCGTTCCGTCCAGCGGGGGGTACAGATACGCAGTATTTT. The chain recombines TRBV4-2 with TRBJ2-3; 9 bases map to TRBD2. Per germline, CDR1 LGHNA and CDR2 YNFKEQ. There are 17 residues in the CDR3. The V segment lost 4 bases and the J segment 3 bases; nucleotides outside the gene matches: 11.

For this clone: One end of the junction is discordant with germline, which a read error may explain. The chain has TRBV7-7 and TRBJ1-1, with D unclear. The CDR3 runs 13 residues. The germline CDR1 and CDR2 sequences are SSHAT and FNYEAQ (reference sequence). The CDR3 loop is CASSRGLNTEAFF. In DNA, the CDR3 is TGTGCTAGCAGCCGGGGTCTCAACACTGAAGCTTTCTTT.

V and J are TRBV15 and TRBJ2-2; D is perhaps TRBD2 (7 bases). CDR1 is LNHNV, CDR2 YYDKDF, per germline (reference sequence). The CDR3 loop spans 15 amino acids. V was clipped by 3 bases and J by 5 bases, with 13 bases between them. Here the CDR3 reads CATSSEGRGTGELFF. CDR3 nucleotides: TGTGCCACCAGCAGCGAGGGGAGGGGGACCGGGGAGCTGTTTTTT. Full variable domain (rest looked up from reference TRBV15 and TRBJ2-2): DAMVIQNPRYQVTQFGKPVTLSCSQTLNHNVMYWYQQKSSQAPKLLFHYYDKDFNNEADTPDNFQSRRPNTSFCFLDIRSPGLGDTAMYLCATSSEGRGTGELFFGEGSRLTVL.

This clone was observed a few times. The chain joins TRBV7-6 to TRBJ2-3, with 10 nucleotides matching TRBD2. Trimming removed 1 base from V and 2 bases from J; junction bases left unmatched: 3. Germline V gene data show CDR1 as SGHVS and CDR2 as FNYEAQ. The length of the CDR3 is 16 residues. The CDR3 protein is CASSLVSGGTTDTQYF. CDR3 bases: TGTGCCAGCAGCTTAGTTAGCGGGGGGACCACAGATACGCAGTATTTT.

The CDR3 sequence is CASSLSGTSNEQFF. The CDR3 nucleotides are TGTGCCAGCAGTTTATCCGGGACTAGCAATGAGCAGTTCTTC. The chain combines TRBV28 with TRBJ2-1; 8 bases match TRBD2. The CDR3 runs 14 residues. V was pared by 1 base and J by 6 bases, with 2 bases of the junction left unmatched. Germline CDR1 is MDHEN and CDR2 is SYDVKM.

The chain combines TRBV14 with TRBJ2-3; weak D call: TRBD2 (5 bases). Trimming cost V 2 bases and J 0 bases, with 12 bases left between them. From germline, CDR1 is SGHDN and CDR2 FVKESK. The CDR3 length is 16 residues. The CDR3: CASSQRLAHSTDTQYF. The DNA for the CDR3 is TGTGCCAGCAGCCAAAGGCTAGCCCATAGCACAGATACGCAGTATTTT.

The chain recombines TRBV5-1 with TRBJ1-1; 9 bases line up with TRBD1. Trimming removed 3 bases from V and 3 bases from J; junction bases left unmatched: 3. The CDR3 contains 14 residues. Germline V gives CDR1 SGHRS, CDR2 YFSETQ. CDR3 in amino acids: CASSSQGADTEAFF. CDR3 DNA: TGCGCCAGCAGCTCACAGGGGGCGGACACTGAAGCTTTCTTT.

The chain recombines TRBV4-3 with TRBJ2-2, with D maybe TRBD1 (5 bases). Trimming removed 0 bases at V and 1 base at J, with 6 bases between. The germline V gene encodes CDR1 LGHNA and CDR2 YSLEER. The CDR3 spans 15 residues. The CDR3 coding sequence is TGCGCCAGCAGCCAAGAAAGGGGGAACACCGGGGAGCTGTTTTTT. Residues: CASSQERGNTGELFF.

The chain joins TRBV6-1 to TRBJ2-1; 10 bases map to TRBD1. The CDR3 sequence is 16 residues long. CDR1 and CDR2 from the germline V gene are MNHNS and SASEGT. Unmatched junction bases numbered 11, after V lost 4 bases and J lost 8 bases. CDR3 nucleotides: TGTGCCAGCAGTGGTAGACAGGGGGCGGGGAGAGATGAGCAGTTCTTC. Amino acids: CASSGRQGAGRDEQFF.